This T cell receptor beta chain emerged from a study of vaccination and CD4 T cells after COVID-19. CD4+ T cells that had been cultured provided DNA sequenced with the Oncomine TCR Beta short-read assay. It was cultured CD4+ T cells from which genomic DNA was extracted. Each CDR3 protein gets one entry after TCRdb re-called the PCR reads with MiXCR. The sample includes about 9,900 distinct CDR3 sequences, 30% to 40% of them seen just once. Trimming pared 0 bases from V and 1 base from J, leaving 12 bases between. This CDR3 has 16 amino acids. The germline CDR1 and CDR2 sequences are ENHRY and SYGVKD. General study findings and limits: There was no significant change from about 20 to 38 median reactive clonotypes.

As to treatment: approximately nine-day PBMC culture with coronavirus spike peptide pools or control peptides (ViraFEST assay). The unexposed donor provided CD4+ T cells, which were taken before the COVID-19 pandemic (2011-2018). Turning to this clonotype: The antigen is unknown.

The chain recombines TRBV10-3 with TRBJ1-1; maybe TRBD1 (6 bases). This TCR derives from a human donor in good health. The sequencing input was CD4+ T cells from blood, cultured in vitro. The DNA of the CDR3 is TGTGCCATCAGTGAGTCGAAGTCAGGGGAGAACACTGAAGCTTTCTTT. It is translated as CAISESKSGENTEAFF.